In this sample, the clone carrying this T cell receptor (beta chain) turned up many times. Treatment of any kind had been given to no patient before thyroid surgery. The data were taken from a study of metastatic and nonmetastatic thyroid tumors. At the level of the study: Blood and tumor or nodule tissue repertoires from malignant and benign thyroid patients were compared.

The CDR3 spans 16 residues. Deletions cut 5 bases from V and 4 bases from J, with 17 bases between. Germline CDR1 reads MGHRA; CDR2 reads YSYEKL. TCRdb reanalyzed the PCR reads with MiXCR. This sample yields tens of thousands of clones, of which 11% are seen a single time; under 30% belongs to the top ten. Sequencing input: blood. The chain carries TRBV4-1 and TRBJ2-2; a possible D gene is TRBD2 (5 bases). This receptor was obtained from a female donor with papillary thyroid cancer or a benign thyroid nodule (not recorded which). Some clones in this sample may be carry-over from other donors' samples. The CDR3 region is CASSERKGWSTGELFF. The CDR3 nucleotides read TGCGCCAGCAGCGAGCGGAAAGGGTGGTCCACCGGGGAGCTGTTTTTT.